What follows is one T cell receptor (beta chain) and its context. The antigen remains undetermined. The record originates from a study of PD-1 blockade in classical Hodgkin lymphoma. Points from the study as a whole: Prior therapy or disease activity may underlie the repertoire differences, whose causes remain undefined.

Libraries were prepared by immunoSEQ multiplex PCR; TCRdb keeps only in-frame clonotypes and omits some of them. The sample lists just over 60,000 clones, about nine tenths occurring once. Brentuximab vedotin exposure varied, and every patient relapsed after autologous stem cell transplantation. This CDR3 has 15 amino acids. Per the germline V gene, CDR1 is SQVTM and CDR2 is ANQGSEA. V was trimmed by 5 bases and J by 4 bases, leaving 19 bases between them. The input for sequencing was peripheral blood mononuclear cells (PBMCs), taken at baseline. The sequence was obtained from a human donor with classical Hodgkin lymphoma. The V gene is TRBV29-1, the J gene TRBJ2-3; possibly TRBD2 for D (5 bases). CDR3 loop: CSVRGPPSAADTQYF. The CDR3 nucleotides are TGCAGCGTTCGCGGGCCGCCTTCAGCGGCAGATACGCAGTATTTT.